The text below deals with one TCR beta chain. This clonotype was recorded many times. What this receptor recognizes is not known. Base quality data are lacking; no much larger clone is found one base away. The library came from 5' RACE. TCRdb lists the instrument as NextSeq 500. The TCR library protocol attached a unique molecular identifier to each TCR cDNA molecule to allow correction of PCR and sequencing errors. The study's processing was this. TCR identification, UMI-based error correction and CDR3 extraction were performed with Decombinator tools. TCRs above a frequency of 2 per 1,000, corresponding to the top 1% of the tumor frequency distribution, were defined as expanded. Each repertoire was subsampled 100 times to 5,000 TCRs, after which Renyi diversity was computed with the R vegan package. To build CDR3 similarity networks, amino acid triplet string-kernel similarity was used, and CDR3s were connected when their pairwise similarity was above 0.82. TCRdb reworked the public reads: Q25 trimming with fastp, MiXCR clone assembly, productive beta chains retained. Every distinct CDR3 protein forms one entry, paired with its most common genes and DNA. The V and J calls, along with clone size, are taken from TCRdb and not from the paper's own processing. A total of approximately 40,000 distinct CDR3 sequences appear in this sample, less than 5.5% of them only once. Of the sample, just over 25% is held by the ten largest clones.

The sample's time point, from its label and the paper: sample taken at primary tumor resection. TCR sequencing used whole RNA extracted from tumor and nontumor lung tissue, or from cryopreserved PBMC samples, without cell sorting. The donors were fewer than 90 patients from the lung TRACERx cohort who had early-stage, untreated non-small cell lung cancer. Only patients for whom sufficient RNA was available from at least two tumor regions were selected for TCR sequencing. This entry comes from a study of spatial heterogeneity in lung cancer (dated by TCRdb to the late 2010s). For the wider study: More beta-chain than alpha-chain transcripts were consistently detected, likely reflecting higher beta-chain transcript abundance. In non-small cell lung cancer, the study made a quantitative comparison of TCR alpha and beta repertoires among multiple tumor regions, matched nontumor lung and blood. TCR repertoire features were related to nonsynonymous mutation counts determined by whole-exome sequencing of tumor tissue. In the raw uncorrected reads, each unique combination of TCR and UMI appeared more than ten times on average. Both alpha and beta chains were TCR-sequenced in 200 or so tumor regions, under 80 matched nontumor lung samples and around 50 PBMC samples obtained at surgery. General study outcomes and caveats: Additional single-cell paired TCR alpha and beta sequencing was considered necessary to confirm, at a functional level, the hypothesis that regional TCRs recognize regional mutations. Ubiquitous expanded tumor TCRs were found in blood more often at tumor resection than at routine follow-up.

The CDR1 and CDR2 encoded by the germline V gene are KGHSH and LQKENI. Trimming removed 2 bases from V and 6 bases from J; the gene matches leave 2 bases unexplained. From cysteine to phenylalanine, the CDR3 is 14 amino acids long. Only the CDR3 region is kept as DNA, spanning 42 bases read in frame from base 1. The specimen was PBMCs, collected at surgery. The sequence was obtained from a female donor with early-stage non-small cell lung cancer. The rearrangement combines TRBV18 with TRBJ2-4, with 9 bases in between that match TRBD1. The CDR3 loop reads CASSPADRGNIQYF. The nucleotide sequence reads as follows: TGTGCCAGCTCACCAGCGGACAGGGGAAACATTCAGTACTTC.